The sequence of this TCR beta chain was determined in a study of beta chain features in type 1 diabetes. Every bit of the isolated RNA underwent reverse transcription, so sequencing read expressed TCRB transcripts. Profiling relied on immunoSEQ multiplex PCR, and the TCRdb table lists in-frame clones only, not all of them. The sample has 390,000 or so clones; approximately 13% are singletons. The CDR3 has 13 amino acids. Germline loops: CDR1 GTSNPN, CDR2 SVGIG (reference sequence). Trimming took off 3 bases at V and 4 bases at J, with 11 bases between the two ends. CD4+ naive, central memory, regulatory and stem cell-like memory cells were sorted via CD45RO/CCR7/CD25/CD127/CD95/CD27.

Sequences were obtained from naive CD4+ T cells from blood. This sequence was found in a man under 40 in good health. This chain joins TRBV30 and TRBJ2-3; TRBD1 might be the D (6 bases). This CDR3 reads CAWRWGQADTQYF. As DNA, the CDR3 is TGTGCCTGGAGATGGGGGCAGGCAGATACGCAGTATTTT. Combining the CDR3 with reference TRBV30 and TRBJ2-3 gives the whole variable domain SQTIHQWPATLVQPVGSPLSLECTVEGTSNPNLYWYRQAAGRGLQLLFYSVGIGQISSEVPQNLSASRPQDRQFILSSKKLLLSDSGFYLCAWRWGQADTQYFGPGTRLTVL.